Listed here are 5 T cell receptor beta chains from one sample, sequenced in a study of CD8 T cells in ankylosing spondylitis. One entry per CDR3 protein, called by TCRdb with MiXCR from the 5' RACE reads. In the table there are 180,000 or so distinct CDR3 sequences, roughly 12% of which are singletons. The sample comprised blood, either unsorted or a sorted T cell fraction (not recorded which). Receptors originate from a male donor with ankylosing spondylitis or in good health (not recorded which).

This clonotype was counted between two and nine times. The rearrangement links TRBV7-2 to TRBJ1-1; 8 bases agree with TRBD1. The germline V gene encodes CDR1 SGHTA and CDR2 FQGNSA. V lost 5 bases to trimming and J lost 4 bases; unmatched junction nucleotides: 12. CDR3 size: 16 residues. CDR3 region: CASSRGTGDWGTEAFF. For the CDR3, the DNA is TGTGCCAGCAGCCGGGGGACAGGTGATTGGGGCACTGAAGCTTTCTTT.

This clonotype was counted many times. CDR3 sequence: CSARDLSQTYEQYF. In DNA form, the CDR3 reads TGCAGTGCTAGAGATTTATCCCAAACCTACGAGCAGTACTTC. The J gene is TRBJ2-7, the V gene TRBV20-1; D is ambiguous. Germline CDR1 and CDR2: DFQATT and SNEGSKA (reference sequence). CDR3 size: 14 residues. V shed 0 bases and J shed 2 bases, with 11 bases lying between them.

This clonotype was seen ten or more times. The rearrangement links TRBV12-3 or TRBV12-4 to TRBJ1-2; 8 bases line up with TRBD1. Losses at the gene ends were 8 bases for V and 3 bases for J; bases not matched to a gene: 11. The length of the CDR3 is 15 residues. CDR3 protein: CASRGHRGAHYGYTF. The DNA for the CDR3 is TGTGCCAGCCGCGGACACAGGGGGGCCCACTATGGCTACACCTTC.

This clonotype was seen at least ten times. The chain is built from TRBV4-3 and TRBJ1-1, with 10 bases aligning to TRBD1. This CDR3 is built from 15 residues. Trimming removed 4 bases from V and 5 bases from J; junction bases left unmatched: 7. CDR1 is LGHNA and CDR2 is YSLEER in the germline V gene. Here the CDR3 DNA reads TGCGCCAGCAGCCTATCGACAGGGGGCTGGACTGAAGCTTTCTTT. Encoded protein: CASSLSTGGWTEAFF.

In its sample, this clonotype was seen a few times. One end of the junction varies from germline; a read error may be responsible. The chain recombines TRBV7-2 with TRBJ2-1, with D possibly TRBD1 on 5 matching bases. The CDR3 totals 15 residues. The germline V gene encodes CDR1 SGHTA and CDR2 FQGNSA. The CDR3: CASRLGVLSYNEQFF. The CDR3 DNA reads TGTGCCAGCAGATTAGGGGTCCTCTCCTACAATGAGCAGTTCTTC.